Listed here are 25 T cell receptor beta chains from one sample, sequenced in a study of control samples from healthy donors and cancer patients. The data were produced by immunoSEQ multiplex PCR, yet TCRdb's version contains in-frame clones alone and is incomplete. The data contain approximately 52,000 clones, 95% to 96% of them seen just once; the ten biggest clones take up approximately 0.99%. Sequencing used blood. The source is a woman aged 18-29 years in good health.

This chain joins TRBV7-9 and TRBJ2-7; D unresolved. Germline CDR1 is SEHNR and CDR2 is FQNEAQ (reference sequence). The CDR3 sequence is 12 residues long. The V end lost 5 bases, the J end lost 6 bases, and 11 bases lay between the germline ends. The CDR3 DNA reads TGTGCCAGCAGCAAAAACCCGGGCGAGCAGTACTTC. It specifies CASSKNPGEQYF.

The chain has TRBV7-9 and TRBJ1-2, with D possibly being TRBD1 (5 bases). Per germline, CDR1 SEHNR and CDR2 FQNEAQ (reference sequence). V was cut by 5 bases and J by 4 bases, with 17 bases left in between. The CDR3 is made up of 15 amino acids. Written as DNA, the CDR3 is TGTGCCAGCAGCCCCCCATCCAGGGTAGGCTATGGCTACACCTTC. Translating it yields CASSPPSRVGYGYTF.

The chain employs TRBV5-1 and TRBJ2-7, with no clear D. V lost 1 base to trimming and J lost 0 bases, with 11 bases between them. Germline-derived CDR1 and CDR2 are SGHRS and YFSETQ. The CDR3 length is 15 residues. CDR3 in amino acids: CASSLLQKNSYEQYF. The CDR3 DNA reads TGCGCCAGCAGCTTGCTCCAAAAAAACTCCTACGAGCAGTACTTC.

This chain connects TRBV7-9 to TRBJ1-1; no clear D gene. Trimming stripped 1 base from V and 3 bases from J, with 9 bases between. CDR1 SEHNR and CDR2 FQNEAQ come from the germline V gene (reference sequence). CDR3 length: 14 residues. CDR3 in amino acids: CASSLDRADTEAFF. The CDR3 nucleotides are TGTGCCAGCAGCTTAGACCGGGCGGACACTGAAGCTTTCTTT.

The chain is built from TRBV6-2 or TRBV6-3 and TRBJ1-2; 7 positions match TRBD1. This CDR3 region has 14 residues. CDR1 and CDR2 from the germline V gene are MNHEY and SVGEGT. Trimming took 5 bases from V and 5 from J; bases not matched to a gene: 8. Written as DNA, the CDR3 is TGTGCCAGCAGTAAGTCTCCAGGGGGTTATGGCTACACCTTC. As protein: CASSKSPGGYGYTF.

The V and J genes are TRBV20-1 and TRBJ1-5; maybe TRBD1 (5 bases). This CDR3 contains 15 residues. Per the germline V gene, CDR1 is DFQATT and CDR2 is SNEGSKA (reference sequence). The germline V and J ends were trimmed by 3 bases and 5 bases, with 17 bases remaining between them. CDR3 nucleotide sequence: TGCAGTGCTAGTGGGGGGAGAACGAAAGATCAGCCCCAGCATTTT. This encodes CSASGGRTKDQPQHF.

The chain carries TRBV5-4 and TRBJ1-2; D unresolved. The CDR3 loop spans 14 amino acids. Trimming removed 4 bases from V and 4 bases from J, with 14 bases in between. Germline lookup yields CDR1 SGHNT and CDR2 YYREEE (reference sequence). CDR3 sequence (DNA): TGTGCCAGCAGCGACACCGGGCTCCTCTATGGCTACACCTTC. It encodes CASSDTGLLYGYTF.

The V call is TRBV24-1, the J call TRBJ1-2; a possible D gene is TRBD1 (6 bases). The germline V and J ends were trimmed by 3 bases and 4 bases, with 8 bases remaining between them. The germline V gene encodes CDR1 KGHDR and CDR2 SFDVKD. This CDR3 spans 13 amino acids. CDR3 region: CATSDPDSYGYTF. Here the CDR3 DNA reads TGTGCCACCAGTGATCCGGACAGCTATGGCTACACCTTC.

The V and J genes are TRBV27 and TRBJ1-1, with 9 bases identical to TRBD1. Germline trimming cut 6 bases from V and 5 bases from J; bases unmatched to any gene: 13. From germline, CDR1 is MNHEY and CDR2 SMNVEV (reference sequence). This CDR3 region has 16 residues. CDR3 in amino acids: CASRTFGDRDRTEAFF. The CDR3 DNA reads TGTGCCAGCAGAACCTTCGGGGACAGGGACCGAACTGAAGCTTTCTTT.

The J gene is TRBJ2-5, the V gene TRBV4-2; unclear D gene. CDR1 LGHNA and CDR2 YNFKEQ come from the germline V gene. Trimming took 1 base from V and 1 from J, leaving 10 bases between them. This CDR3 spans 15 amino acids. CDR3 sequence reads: CASSQAASSQETQYF. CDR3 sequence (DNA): TGTGCCAGCAGCCAAGCAGCGTCGAGCCAAGAGACCCAGTACTTC.

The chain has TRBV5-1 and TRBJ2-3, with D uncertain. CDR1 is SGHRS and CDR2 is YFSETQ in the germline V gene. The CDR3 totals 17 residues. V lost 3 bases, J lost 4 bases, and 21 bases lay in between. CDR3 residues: CASSYPLTRAQSDTQYF. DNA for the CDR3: TGCGCCAGCAGCTACCCCCTGACGCGTGCTCAATCAGATACGCAGTATTTT.

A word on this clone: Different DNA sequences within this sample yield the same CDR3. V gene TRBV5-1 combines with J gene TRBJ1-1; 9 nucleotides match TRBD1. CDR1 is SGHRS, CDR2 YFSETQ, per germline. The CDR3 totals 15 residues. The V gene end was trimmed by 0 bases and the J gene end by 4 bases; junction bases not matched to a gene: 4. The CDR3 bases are TGCGCCAGCAGCTTGGGACAGGGGGGGGGCACTGAAGCTTTCTTT. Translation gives CASSLGQGGGTEAFF.

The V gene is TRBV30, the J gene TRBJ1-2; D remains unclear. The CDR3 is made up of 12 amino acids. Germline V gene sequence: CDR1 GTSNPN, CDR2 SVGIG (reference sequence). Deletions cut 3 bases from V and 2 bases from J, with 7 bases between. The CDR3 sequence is CAWRKGNYGYTF. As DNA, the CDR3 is TGTGCCTGGAGAAAAGGGAACTATGGCTACACCTTC. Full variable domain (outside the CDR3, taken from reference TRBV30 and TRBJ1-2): SQTIHQWPATLVQPVGSPLSLECTVEGTSNPNLYWYRQAAGRGLQLLFYSVGIGQISSEVPQNLSASRPQDRQFILSSKKLLLSDSGFYLCAWRKGNYGYTFGSGTRLTVV.

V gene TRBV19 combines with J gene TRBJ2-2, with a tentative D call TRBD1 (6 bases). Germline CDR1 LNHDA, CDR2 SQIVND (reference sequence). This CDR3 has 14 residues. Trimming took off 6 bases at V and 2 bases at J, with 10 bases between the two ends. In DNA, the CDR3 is TGTGCCAGTAGGGACAGCCTCAACACCGGGGAGCTGTTTTTT. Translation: CASRDSLNTGELFF.

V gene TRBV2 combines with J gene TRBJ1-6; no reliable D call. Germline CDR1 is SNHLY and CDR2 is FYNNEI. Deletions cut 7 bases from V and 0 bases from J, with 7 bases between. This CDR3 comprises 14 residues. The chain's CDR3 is CASTRSSYNSPLHF. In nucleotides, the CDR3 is TGTGCCAGCACCCGGAGCTCCTATAATTCACCCCTCCACTTT.

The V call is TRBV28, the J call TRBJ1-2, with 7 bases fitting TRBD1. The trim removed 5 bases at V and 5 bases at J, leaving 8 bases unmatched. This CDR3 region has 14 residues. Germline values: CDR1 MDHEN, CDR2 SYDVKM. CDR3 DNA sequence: TGTGCCAGCAGTGCCGCCGGGACAGCATATGGCTACACCTTC. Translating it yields CASSAAGTAYGYTF.

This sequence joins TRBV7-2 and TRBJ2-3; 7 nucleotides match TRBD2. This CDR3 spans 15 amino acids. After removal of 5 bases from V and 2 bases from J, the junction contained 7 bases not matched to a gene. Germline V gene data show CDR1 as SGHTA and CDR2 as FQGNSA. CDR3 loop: CASSRRDYYTDTQYF. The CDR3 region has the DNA TGTGCCAGCAGCCGCCGGGACTACTACACAGATACGCAGTATTTT.

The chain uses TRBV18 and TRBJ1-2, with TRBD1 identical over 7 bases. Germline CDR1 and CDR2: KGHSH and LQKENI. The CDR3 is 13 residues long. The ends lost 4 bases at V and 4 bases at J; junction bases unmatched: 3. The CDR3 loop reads CASSQGQRYGYTF. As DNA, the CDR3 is TGTGCCAGCTCACAGGGACAGCGCTATGGCTACACCTTC.

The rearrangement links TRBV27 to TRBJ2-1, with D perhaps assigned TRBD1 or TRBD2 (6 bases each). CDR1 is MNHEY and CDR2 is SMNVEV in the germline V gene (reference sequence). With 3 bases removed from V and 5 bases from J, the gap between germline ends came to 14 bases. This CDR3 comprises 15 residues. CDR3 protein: CASSLSRGVNNEQFF. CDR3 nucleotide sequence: TGTGCCAGCAGTTTGAGTAGGGGGGTTAACAATGAGCAGTTCTTC.

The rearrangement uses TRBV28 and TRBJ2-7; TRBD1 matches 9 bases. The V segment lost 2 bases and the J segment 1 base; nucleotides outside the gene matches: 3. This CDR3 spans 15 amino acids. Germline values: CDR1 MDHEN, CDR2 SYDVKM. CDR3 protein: CASSLGQGRSYEQYF. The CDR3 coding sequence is TGTGCCAGCAGTTTAGGACAGGGGCGATCCTACGAGCAGTACTTC.

The CDR3 sequence is CATSEGSGELFF. Written as DNA, the CDR3 is TGTGCCACCTCAGAGGGTTCCGGGGAGCTGTTTTTT. The chain uses TRBV7-8 and TRBJ2-2; D is possibly TRBD2 (5 bases). The CDR3 runs to 12 residues. Trimming left V 10 bases short and J 6 bases short, with 12 bases between. Germline CDR1 reads SGHVS; CDR2 reads FQNEAQ.

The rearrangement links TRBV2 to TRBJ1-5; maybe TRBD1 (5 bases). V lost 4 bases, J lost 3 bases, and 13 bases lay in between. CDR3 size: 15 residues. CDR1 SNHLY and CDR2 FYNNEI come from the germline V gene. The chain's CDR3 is CASSAPGTINQPQHF. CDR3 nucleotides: TGTGCCAGCAGTGCCCCCGGGACCATCAATCAGCCCCAGCATTTT.

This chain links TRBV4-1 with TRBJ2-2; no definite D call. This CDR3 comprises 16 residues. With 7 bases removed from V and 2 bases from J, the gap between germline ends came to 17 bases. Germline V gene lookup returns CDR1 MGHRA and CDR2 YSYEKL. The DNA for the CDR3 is TGCGCCAGCACCTCCCGGGCGGCGGCAAACACCGGGGAGCTGTTTTTT. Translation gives CASTSRAAANTGELFF.

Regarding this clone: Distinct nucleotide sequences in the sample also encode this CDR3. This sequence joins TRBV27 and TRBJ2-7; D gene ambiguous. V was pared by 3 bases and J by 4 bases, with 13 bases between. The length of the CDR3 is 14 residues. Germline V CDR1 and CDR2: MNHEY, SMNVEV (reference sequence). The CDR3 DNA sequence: TGTGCCAGCAGTTTTAGCAGGAAACTATACGAGCAGTACTTC. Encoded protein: CASSFSRKLYEQYF.

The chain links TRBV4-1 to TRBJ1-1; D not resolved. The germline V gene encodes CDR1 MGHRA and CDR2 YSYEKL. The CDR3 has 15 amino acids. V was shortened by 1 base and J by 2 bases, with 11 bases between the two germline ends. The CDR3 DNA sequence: TGCGCCAGCAGCCAAGGGGAGGGCTCTAACACTGAAGCTTTCTTT. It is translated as CASSQGEGSNTEAFF.